Below, 21 T cell receptor beta chains from the same sample are listed, as sequenced in a study of PD-L1 blockade in urothelial cancer. Clones were sequenced by immunoSEQ multiplex PCR, and TCRdb holds only the in-frame ones, with some missing. The repertoire consists of around 53,000 clones, with over 75% occurring once and the leading ten covering about 5.6%. Sequenced material: PBMCs, taken around atezolizumab (anti-PD-L1) treatment. The receptors were sampled from a middle-aged man with urothelial cancer.

This chain connects TRBV9 to TRBJ2-1; 10 bases line up with TRBD2. The J segment lost 4 bases and the V segment lost 3 bases, leaving 4 bases of the junction unmatched. The germline gives CDR1 SGDLS, CDR2 YYNGEE. CDR3 size: 15 residues. CDR3 residues: CASSALAGAYNEQFF. The CDR3 DNA is TGTGCCAGCAGCGCCCTAGCGGGAGCATACAATGAGCAGTTCTTC.

V and J are TRBV29-1 and TRBJ1-2; D gene unclear. The CDR3 has 12 amino acids. Germline CDR1 and CDR2: SQVTM and ANQGSEA. V was clipped by 4 bases and J by 2 bases, with 8 bases between them. The CDR3 DNA follows: TGCAGCGTTGTTGCGGCGAACTATGGCTACACCTTC. The encoded protein is CSVVAANYGYTF.

This chain connects TRBV19 to TRBJ2-2; the D gene is possibly TRBD1 (6 bases). The length of the CDR3 is 16 residues. Germline values: CDR1 LNHDA, CDR2 SQIVND (reference sequence). Trimming removed 1 base from V and 5 bases from J, with 14 bases in between. The CDR3 DNA is TGTGCCAGTAGTATAGCGGGGACACGGACAACCGGGGAGCTGTTTTTT. Amino acids: CASSIAGTRTTGELFF.

The chain is built from TRBV15 and TRBJ2-7, with a possible D match to TRBD1 (5 bases). Germline V gives CDR1 LNHNV, CDR2 YYDKDF (reference sequence). The CDR3 sequence is 14 residues long. The V end was cut by 0 bases, the J end by 3 bases, with 9 bases between. As DNA, the CDR3 is TGTGCCACCAGCAGAGATAGGGGTGGCTACGAGCAGTACTTC. Translated: CATSRDRGGYEQYF.

The rearrangement uses TRBV19 and TRBJ2-3; maybe TRBD2 (5 bases). V was shortened by 5 bases and J by 0 bases, with 12 bases between the two germline ends. There are 15 residues in the CDR3. In germline, CDR1 is LNHDA, CDR2 SQIVND (reference sequence). CDR3 protein: CASSGVATSTDTQYF. DNA of the CDR3: TGTGCCAGTAGTGGAGTAGCGACTAGCACAGATACGCAGTATTTT.

The rearrangement links TRBV14 to TRBJ2-7; 15 bases agree with TRBD2. Trimming at V came to 4 bases and at J to 3 bases, leaving 13 bases not matched to a gene. The CDR3 is 19 amino acids. Germline-derived CDR1 and CDR2 are SGHDN and FVKESK. The CDR3 DNA sequence: TGTGCCAGCAGCCCTGGGACTAGCGGGAGGTCCCCTTCGGGCTACGAGCAGTACTTC. Its translation is CASSPGTSGRSPSGYEQYF.

The V gene is TRBV28, the J gene TRBJ2-6, with TRBD1 matching 8 bases. Germline V gene lookup returns CDR1 MDHEN and CDR2 SYDVKM. The CDR3 spans 18 residues. The V and J ends lost 3 bases and 5 bases, in that order; junction bases with no gene match: 12. CDR3 in amino acids: CASSFPKPGQGWANVLTF. In DNA form, the CDR3 reads TGTGCCAGCAGTTTCCCTAAGCCCGGACAGGGTTGGGCCAACGTCCTGACTTTC.

This clone appeared a few times. The J gene is TRBJ2-2, the V gene TRBV9, with 7 bases aligning to TRBD2. The CDR3 extends over 13 amino acids. V was pared by 4 bases and J by 7 bases, with 4 bases of the junction left unmatched. Per germline, CDR1 SGDLS and CDR2 YYNGEE. DNA of the CDR3: TGTGCCAGCAGCCCTGGGGGGGACGGGGAGCTGTTTTTT. It codes for CASSPGGDGELFF.

About this clone: One junction end does not reproduce the germline sequence, and a read error may be involved. V is TRBV7-7 and J is TRBJ1-2; 7 bases line up with TRBD1. CDR3 length: 11 residues. The germline V gene encodes CDR1 SSHAT and CDR2 FNYEAQ (reference sequence). The DNA for the CDR3 is TGTGCTAGCAGCTCAGGGGGTGGCTACACCTTC. Translation: CASSSGGGYTF.

The J gene is TRBJ2-3, the V gene TRBV2; the D is unclear. Germline CDR1 and CDR2: SNHLY and FYNNEI. This CDR3 comprises 13 residues. The V end lost 2 bases, the J end lost 5 bases, and 8 bases lay between the germline ends. CDR3 DNA sequence: TGTGCCAGCAGTGAACATATGAGAGATACGCAGTATTTT. Its translation: CASSEHMRDTQYF.

J is TRBJ1-1 and V is TRBV7-2; possibly TRBD1 for D (5 bases). Per the germline V gene, CDR1 is SGHTA and CDR2 is FQGNSA. The CDR3 is 17 residues long. V was cut by 1 base and J by 1 base, with 16 bases left in between. The CDR3 sequence is CASSLVGPDSSNTEAFF. DNA for the CDR3: TGTGCCAGCAGCTTAGTTGGTCCCGACAGCTCGAACACTGAAGCTTTCTTT.

This chain connects TRBV4-1 to TRBJ2-7; 7 positions agree with TRBD2. The CDR3 sequence is 13 residues long. Trimming cost V 7 bases and J 7 bases; bases outside gene matches: 10. Germline loops: CDR1 MGHRA, CDR2 YSYEKL. In DNA, the CDR3 is TGCGCCAGCACCCCTGGGGGGGGGAAGGAGCAGTACTTC. Its protein is CASTPGGGKEQYF.

This clone has a handful of counts. This chain uses TRBV11-2 with TRBJ1-1, with D possibly matching TRBD1 (6 bases). Trimming pared 5 bases from V and 3 bases from J, leaving 16 bases between. The CDR3 sequence is 15 residues long. In germline, CDR1 is SGHAT, CDR2 FQNNGV. In DNA, the CDR3 is TGTGCCAGCAGCCCCGGGTTTTCAGGGGACACTGAAGCTTTCTTT. Translating it yields CASSPGFSGDTEAFF.

The V gene is TRBV4-2, the J gene TRBJ1-1; 8 positions agree with TRBD1. Germline V gene lookup returns CDR1 LGHNA and CDR2 YNFKEQ. The CDR3 has 15 residues. Trimming cost V 1 base and J 1 base; bases outside gene matches: 2. The CDR3 coding sequence is TGTGCCAGCAGCCAAGGACAGGGGAGGAACACTGAAGCTTTCTTT. It is translated as CASSQGQGRNTEAFF.

The rearrangement uses TRBV7-6 and TRBJ2-1; TRBD1 matches at 8 bases. V lost 0 bases to trimming and J lost 0 bases; unmatched junction nucleotides: 4. CDR1 SGHVS and CDR2 FNYEAQ come from the germline V gene. The CDR3 runs 17 residues. CDR3 sequence: CASSLAPGGLSYNEQFF. CDR3 DNA: TGTGCCAGCAGCTTAGCGCCAGGGGGCCTCTCCTACAATGAGCAGTTCTTC.

CDR3 amino acids: CASTTPTGPGANVLTF. In DNA form, the CDR3 reads TGTGCCAGCACCACCCCCACAGGGCCTGGGGCCAACGTCCTGACTTTC. The rearrangement uses TRBV27 and TRBJ2-6, with D tentatively TRBD1 (6 bases). With 7 bases removed from V and 2 bases from J, the gap between germline ends came to 15 bases. Germline CDR1 reads MNHEY; CDR2 reads SMNVEV (reference sequence). The CDR3 covers 16 residues.

This clone was seen only once. The CDR3 loop reads CASSPKPNRGLSGNTIYF. The CDR3 DNA reads as TGTGCCAGCAGCCCCAAACCGAACAGGGGTCTCTCTGGAAACACCATATATTTT. This chain links TRBV5-6 with TRBJ1-3; 7 bases line up with TRBD1. J was trimmed by 0 bases and V by 4 bases; bases with no gene match: 13. This CDR3 is built from 18 residues. Germline V gene data show CDR1 as SGHDT and CDR2 as YYEEEE.

The table lists this clone with a count of one. The chain links TRBV28 to TRBJ2-7; tentatively, D is TRBD1 (5 bases). V lost 6 bases, J lost 5 bases, and 17 bases lay in between. The CDR3 length is 14 residues. Germline lookup yields CDR1 MDHEN and CDR2 SYDVKM. CDR3 loop: CASSTGTQGHEQYF. The CDR3 DNA reads TGTGCCAGCAGCACAGGTACTCAGGGCCACGAGCAGTACTTC.

The chain's CDR3 is CASSSKDGQSYNEQFF. The CDR3 DNA sequence: TGTGCCAGCAGCTCAAAAGACGGACAATCCTACAATGAGCAGTTCTTC. This chain links TRBV11-3 with TRBJ2-1, with D maybe TRBD1 (5 bases). Trimming removed 4 bases at V and 1 base at J, with 14 bases between. There are 16 residues in the CDR3. Germline V gene lookup returns CDR1 SGHNT and CDR2 YENEEA.

The chain is built from TRBV11-2 and TRBJ2-1, with a possible D match to TRBD2 (6 bases). Per germline, CDR1 SGHAT and CDR2 FQNNGV. Trimming pared 5 bases from V and 8 bases from J, leaving 16 bases between. The CDR3 length is 14 residues. The CDR3 is CASSALQRVHEQFF. The DNA of the CDR3 is TGTGCCAGCAGCGCACTTCAGCGGGTCCATGAGCAGTTCTTC.

V and J are TRBV29-1 and TRBJ2-1, with D possibly being TRBD2 (5 bases). Germline V gives CDR1 SQVTM, CDR2 ANQGSEA. CDR3 length: 14 amino acids. With 1 base removed from V and 7 bases from J, the gap between germline ends came to 14 bases. CDR3 in DNA: TGCAGCGTTGAAGTCCGACCTGAGCGGAATGAGCAGTTCTTC. Its translation is CSVEVRPERNEQFF.